These 28 T cell receptor beta chains were all obtained from the same sample, sequenced in a study of shared clonotypes between healthy human individuals. Profiling relied on immunoSEQ multiplex PCR, and the TCRdb table lists in-frame clones only, not all of them. The table has 2.5 million or so clones, 90% to 95% seen once. Material: naive CD4+ T cells sorted from blood. Subset defined: CD45RA+ positively selected. The receptors here all came from a man aged 18 to 30 in good health.

The chain combines TRBV6-5 with TRBJ2-7, with 8 bases aligning to TRBD1. This CDR3 spans 11 amino acids. Germline lookup yields CDR1 MNHEY and CDR2 SVGAGI. The V gene end was trimmed by 4 bases and the J gene end by 10 bases; junction bases not matched to a gene: 3. DNA for the CDR3: TGTGCCAGCAGTTTCGGACAGGGACAGTACTTC. Amino acid sequence: CASSFGQGQYF.

The V and J genes are TRBV2 and TRBJ2-2; D is unresolved. Between the trimmed V and J ends, which lost 2 bases and 5 bases, there was a span of 15 bases. Germline CDR1 and CDR2: SNHLY and FYNNEI. The CDR3 sequence is 16 residues long. The DNA of the CDR3 is TGTGCCAGCAGTGAATTTGTACCCGCCGTGACCGGGGAGCTGTTTTTT. Translation gives CASSEFVPAVTGELFF.

V usage is TRBV2 and J usage is TRBJ1-6; D is uncertain. Germline V gene lookup returns CDR1 SNHLY and CDR2 FYNNEI. The CDR3 length is 15 residues. V was clipped by 2 bases and J by 13 bases, with 18 bases between them. CDR3 residues: CASSEKPAPVGPLHF. CDR3 nucleotide sequence: TGTGCCAGCAGTGAAAAGCCAGCCCCGGTTGGGCCCCTCCACTTT.

Comment on this clone: The sample has other DNA sequences that encode this CDR3 too. This chain uses TRBV19 with TRBJ2-3; TRBD2 agrees at 10 bases. The CDR3 length is 15 residues. Germline CDR1 and CDR2: LNHDA and SQIVND (reference sequence). The trim removed 5 bases at V and 0 bases at J, leaving 2 bases unmatched. The CDR3 coding sequence is TGTGCCAGTAGTCTGACTAGCGGGAGCACAGATACGCAGTATTTT. This sequence encodes CASSLTSGSTDTQYF.

This clone came up once. This chain joins TRBV6-5 and TRBJ2-1; no clear D. Germline V gene lookup returns CDR1 MNHEY and CDR2 SVGAGI. The CDR3 sequence is 15 residues long. Trimming pared 7 bases from V and 0 bases from J, leaving 13 bases between. The CDR3 sequence: CASTRTASSYNEQFF. The CDR3 coding sequence is TGTGCCAGCACCCGGACGGCAAGCTCCTACAATGAGCAGTTCTTC.

The chain has TRBV6-6 and TRBJ2-3; D is perhaps TRBD1 (6 bases). Trimming took 5 bases from V and 0 from J, leaving 15 bases between them. CDR1 MNHNY and CDR2 SVGAGI come from the germline V gene (reference sequence). CDR3 length: 16 amino acids. In DNA form, the CDR3 reads TGTGCCAGCAGTCCCGGACAGAAATCTAGCACAGATACGCAGTATTTT. The encoded protein is CASSPGQKSSTDTQYF.

This clone was found a few times. The rearrangement joins TRBV19 to TRBJ1-1, with 8 bases aligning to TRBD1. Looked up from germline, CDR1 is LNHDA and CDR2 is SQIVND (reference sequence). The CDR3 length is 15 residues. The J segment lost 1 base and the V segment lost 5 bases, leaving 6 bases of the junction unmatched. CDR3 in amino acids: CASSLDRVRNTEAFF. DNA of the CDR3: TGTGCCAGTAGTCTGGACAGGGTTAGGAACACTGAAGCTTTCTTT.

The chain links TRBV10-2 to TRBJ1-1; possibly TRBD1 for D (6 bases). V was pared by 8 bases and J by 4 bases, with 17 bases between. The CDR3 totals 14 residues. Looked up from germline, CDR1 is WSHSY and CDR2 is SAAADI. DNA for the CDR3: TGCGCCAGCGCCTACCTTCAGGGGAGCACTGAAGCTTTCTTT. Amino acids: CASAYLQGSTEAFF.

The chain recombines TRBV6-1 with TRBJ1-3; D is unclear. Germline CDR1 MNHNS, CDR2 SASEGT. CDR3 length equals 13 residues. The V and J ends lost 0 bases and 4 bases respectively, with 4 bases between them. CDR3 bases: TGTGCCAGCAGTGAAGCGGGGGGAAACACCATATATTTT. Protein product: CASSEAGGNTIYF.

The chain is built from TRBV6-5 and TRBJ1-2; D remains ambiguous. The germline gives CDR1 MNHEY, CDR2 SVGAGI. With 4 bases removed from V and 0 bases from J, the gap between germline ends came to 12 bases. The length of the CDR3 is 15 residues. The CDR3 here is CASSSGGGANYGYTF. Written as DNA, the CDR3 is TGTGCCAGCAGTTCGGGAGGAGGAGCTAACTATGGCTACACCTTC.

J is TRBJ1-1 and V is TRBV13; D gene ambiguous. The CDR3 extends over 17 amino acids. Trimming removed 0 bases from V and 5 bases from J, with 19 bases in between. Germline CDR1 PRHDT, CDR2 FYEKMQ (reference sequence). This CDR3 is CASSLGRGRAGITEAFF. The CDR3 nucleotides read TGTGCCAGCAGCTTAGGGCGCGGCCGGGCGGGTATAACTGAAGCTTTCTTT.

The J gene is TRBJ2-1, the V gene TRBV10-2, with 10 bases aligning to TRBD2. CDR1 and CDR2 (germline): WSHSY, SAAADI. The junction had 8 bases not matched to a gene; V was cut back by 8 bases and J by 4 bases. This CDR3 comprises 15 residues. CDR3 in DNA: TGCGCCAGCTCGCGGCCTAGCGGGGGATACAATGAGCAGTTCTTC. It is translated as CASSRPSGGYNEQFF.

This chain joins TRBV5-8 and TRBJ1-4; D is perhaps TRBD1 (5 bases). CDR3 size: 15 residues. In germline, CDR1 is SGHTS, CDR2 YDEGEE. V was trimmed by 4 bases and J by 8 bases, leaving 18 bases between them. This chain's CDR3 is CASSGGPRGGEKLFF. CDR3 nucleotide sequence: TGTGCCAGCAGCGGCGGACCAAGGGGTGGAGAAAAACTGTTTTTT.

J is TRBJ2-5 and V is TRBV7-9; 14 nucleotides line up with TRBD2. With 5 bases clipped from V and 5 bases from J, the junction kept 10 bases outside the gene matches. The CDR3 runs 17 residues. Germline V gene lookup returns CDR1 SEHNR and CDR2 FQNEAQ (reference sequence). The DNA of the CDR3 is TGTGCCAGCAGCCCCGGGACTAGCGGGAGAAGGGGTGAGACCCAGTACTTC. Translating it yields CASSPGTSGRRGETQYF.

This chain uses TRBV9 with TRBJ1-4; the D gene is possibly TRBD1 (6 bases). This CDR3 comprises 14 residues. Germline CDR1 is SGDLS and CDR2 is YYNGEE. V was shortened by 4 bases and J by 8 bases, with 15 bases between the two germline ends. CDR3 nucleotides: TGTGCCAGCAGCCCGAGGGGGTTTAACGAAAAACTGTTTTTT. It translates to CASSPRGFNEKLFF.

This clone was detected once. Other DNA sequences in this specimen translate into the identical CDR3. The genes are TRBV5-1 and TRBJ2-3; 8 bases match TRBD2. Germline V gives CDR1 SGHRS, CDR2 YFSETQ. The CDR3 length is 14 residues. J gave up 2 bases and V 5 bases, and 4 bases lay outside the gene matches. The CDR3 sequence is CASSPSGSTDTQYF. As DNA, the CDR3 is TGCGCCAGCAGTCCTAGCGGGTCCACAGATACGCAGTATTTT.

The table lists this clone with a count of one. The CDR3 here is CASSRIGVSYEQYF. The CDR3 nucleotides read TGCGCCAGCAGCCGCATTGGGGTGTCCTACGAGCAGTACTTC. The rearrangement links TRBV10-2 to TRBJ2-7, with D uncertain. The germline gives CDR1 WSHSY, CDR2 SAAADI. The CDR3 runs 14 residues. Trimming left V 6 bases short and J 1 base short, with 13 bases between.

This chain connects TRBV6-1 to TRBJ1-4, with 7 positions matching TRBD1. J gave up 6 bases and V 5 bases, and 9 bases lay outside the gene matches. Germline CDR1 and CDR2: MNHNS and SASEGT. The CDR3 covers 15 residues. CDR3 DNA sequence: TGTGCCAGCAGTACACTTGGACAGGCCCATGAAAAACTGTTTTTT. Amino acid sequence: CASSTLGQAHEKLFF.

The J gene is TRBJ2-5, the V gene TRBV10-3; no clear D. The end of the DNA fits TRBJ2-7 better, so the J call may be wrong. This CDR3 has 13 amino acids. CDR1 is ENHRY and CDR2 is SYGVKD in the germline V gene. This CDR3 is CAISARVSYEQYF. CDR3 bases: TGTGCCATCAGTGCCCGAGTCTCCTACGAGCAGTACTTC.

The chain is built from TRBV4-1 and TRBJ2-3; the match to TRBD1 covers 10 bases. The CDR3 sequence is 15 residues long. Losses at the gene ends were 3 bases for V and 4 bases for J; bases not matched to a gene: 4. CDR1 is MGHRA, CDR2 YSYEKL, per germline. The CDR3 coding sequence is TGCGCCAGCAGCCATGGGGACAGGGGTCCAGATACGCAGTATTTT. Protein product: CASSHGDRGPDTQYF.

The chain carries TRBV9 and TRBJ2-7; no clear D. Per the germline V gene, CDR1 is SGDLS and CDR2 is YYNGEE. V gave up 4 bases and J gave up 3 bases, with 17 bases separating them. CDR3 length: 15 residues. In DNA form, the CDR3 reads TGTGCCAGCAGCAAAACTACCGGAGCCCTCTACGAGCAGTACTTC. It encodes CASSKTTGALYEQYF.

The rearrangement uses TRBV7-9 and TRBJ2-5, with TRBD2 identical over 9 bases. The germline V gene has CDR1 SEHNR and CDR2 FQNEAQ (reference sequence). This CDR3 region has 16 residues. V shed 2 bases and J 3 bases; nucleotides not matched to a gene: 7. CDR3 sequence: CASSLLAGNLEETQYF. The CDR3 DNA sequence: TGTGCCAGCAGCTTACTAGCGGGAAATCTAGAAGAGACCCAGTACTTC.

This clone has a handful of counts. The rearrangement joins TRBV29-1 to TRBJ1-1; weak D call: TRBD1 (6 bases). Germline values: CDR1 SQVTM, CDR2 ANQGSEA. The V and J ends lost 5 bases and 0 bases respectively, with 10 bases between them. The CDR3 totals 13 residues. CDR3 bases: TGCAGCGTTCGACAGGTTCTGAACACTGAAGCTTTCTTT. It codes for CSVRQVLNTEAFF.

The rearrangement links TRBV11-2 to TRBJ2-7; 7 bases map to TRBD1. CDR3 size: 15 residues. Germline CDR1 is SGHAT and CDR2 is FQNNGV. The trim removed 4 bases at V and 1 base at J, leaving 7 bases unmatched. The DNA of the CDR3 is TGTGCCAGCAGCTCCGCGACAGGGCCATCCTACGAGCAGTACTTC. It specifies CASSSATGPSYEQYF.

V is TRBV28 and J is TRBJ1-2, with 9 bases that match TRBD1. V shed 4 bases, J shed 8 bases, and the junction held 14 bases outside the gene matches. The CDR3 loop spans 16 amino acids. Germline CDR1 and CDR2: MDHEN and SYDVKM. The CDR3 DNA reads as TGTGCCAGCAGTTCCCCCGTAACAGGGGGCGCGTTGGGCTACACCTTC. Its protein is CASSSPVTGGALGYTF.

This clone was recorded once. The rearrangement links TRBV6-6 to TRBJ2-1; possible D gene TRBD1, 6 bases. Trimming pared 5 bases from V and 6 bases from J, leaving 11 bases between. CDR1 is MNHNY and CDR2 is SVGAGI in the germline V gene (reference sequence). The CDR3 is made up of 13 amino acids. The chain's CDR3 is CASSPQQGNEQFF. As DNA, the CDR3 is TGTGCCAGCAGTCCTCAACAGGGCAATGAGCAGTTCTTC.

The chain joins TRBV10-1 to TRBJ2-1; perhaps TRBD2 as D (7 bases). The CDR3 spans 15 residues. The V gene lost 5 bases and the J gene lost 3 bases, with 14 bases spanning the gap. Germline-derived CDR1 and CDR2 are WNHNN and SYGVQD (reference sequence). The DNA of the CDR3 is TGCGCCAGCAGTAGGGGGGGGAAAAGCTACAATGAGCAGTTCTTC. It encodes CASSRGGKSYNEQFF.

This chain connects TRBV10-3 to TRBJ2-3; TRBD2 agrees at 14 bases. J gave up 0 bases and V 8 bases, and 4 bases lay outside the gene matches. This CDR3 has 16 amino acids. Germline assignment: CDR1 ENHRY and CDR2 SYGVKD. Written as DNA, the CDR3 is TGTGCCATCGGGGGGACTAGCGGGAGTAGCACAGATACGCAGTATTTT. Amino acid sequence: CAIGGTSGSSTDTQYF.